This T cell receptor beta chain was sequenced during a study of blood T cell repertoires in COVID-19. For the study at large: Sites across the United States, Italy and Spain contributed samples from acute and convalescent COVID-19. Sample material is recorded as cDNA or gDNA derived from T cells, B-cell-depleted T cells, or PBMCs.

The length of the CDR3 is 10 residues. Germline V gene lookup returns CDR1 DFQATT and CDR2 SNEGSKA (reference sequence). Original methodology: Amplification of reference gene primers provided the estimated nucleated cell counts. The assay was immunoSEQ multiplex PCR, and TCRdb's table has in-frame clones only and misses some. V and J calls and clone size follow that table, whereas D and trimming were derived from the DNA. The sample carries hundreds of thousands of clones, around 87% recorded once. This TCR was recovered from a woman between 25 and 40 years old who had recovered from COVID-19. The V call is TRBV20-1, the J call TRBJ2-5; no clear D gene. Sequenced material: peripheral blood. The CDR3 nucleotides are TGCAGCGGGTCTGGTGAGACCCAGTACTTC. This sequence encodes CSGSGETQYF.